This is a list of T cell receptor beta chains from one sample in a study of CD8+ T cells in alopecia areata. The data were produced by immunoSEQ multiplex PCR, yet TCRdb's version contains in-frame clones alone and is incomplete. The data show about 110,000 clones, 50% to 75% seen once. The sample consisted of CD8+ T cells sorted from blood, taken at week 24, from a patient treated with tofacitinib. Source of these receptors: a human donor with alopecia areata. Both conserved end residues are part of each CDR3. D genes are given only for firm matches. The size of a clone is reported for some rows only, either as once, few or many, or as a class for expanded clones.

CDR3 DNA,CDR3 protein,J gene,clone size,V gene,D gene
TGTGCCAGCCAGGGCCAGAACTATGGCTACACCTTC,CASQGQNYGYTF,TRBJ1-2,NA,TRBV2,NA
TGTGCCAGCAGTGAAGGGCAGCGGGGGCACTCCTACGAGCAGTACTTC,CASSEGQRGHSYEQYF,TRBJ2-7,NA,TRBV2,TRBD2
TGCGCCAGCAGCCCCAAAAATACGGGACGGAACACCGGGGAGCTGTTTTTT,CASSPKNTGRNTGELFF,TRBJ2-2,NA,TRBV5-1,NA
TGTGCCAGCAGCCAAGAAACAGGGTTCTACACCTTC,CASSQETGFYTF,TRBJ1-2,NA,TRBV13,NA
TGTGCCAGCAGCCCCTACACAGATACGCAGTATTTT,CASSPYTDTQYF,TRBJ2-3,NA,TRBV13,NA
TGTGCCAGCAGCAGAATAGCTAACTATGGCTACACCTTC,CASSRIANYGYTF,TRBJ1-2,NA,TRBV13,NA
TGTGCCAGCAGCTTGGCCCAGCGGGGGCCGTGGGTTACAGATACGCAGTATTTT,CASSLAQRGPWVTDTQYF,TRBJ2-3,few,TRBV5-6,TRBD2
TGTGCCAGCAGTGGAACACAGGGTTGGGGGACTGAAGCTTTCTTT,CASSGTQGWGTEAFF,TRBJ1-1,NA,TRBV25-1,NA
TGTGCCAGCAGCTTGCTAGGGACCAACACCGGGGAGCTGTTTTTT,CASSLLGTNTGELFF,TRBJ2-2,few,TRBV5-4,NA
TGTGCCAGCAGTCCCCACAGGGCCCCACCCCTCCACTTT,CASSPHRAPPLHF,TRBJ1-6,NA,TRBV27,NA
TGCGCCAGCAGCCAGGGACAGCTCTATGGCTACACCTTC,CASSQGQLYGYTF,TRBJ1-2,NA,TRBV5-1,TRBD1
TGTGCCAGCAGCTTGTCATGGGGAAATGAGCAGTTCTTC,CASSLSWGNEQFF,TRBJ2-1,few,TRBV5-4,NA
TGTGCCTTCACGGGGGGGGACACTGAAGCTTTCTTT,CAFTGGDTEAFF,TRBJ1-1,NA,TRBV30,NA
TGCAGCGCTTTACAGGGGGCCAACGAGCAGTACTTC,CSALQGANEQYF,TRBJ2-7,NA,TRBV29-1,TRBD1
TGCGCCAGCAGCCAAAGAAATGGAGGTCAAGAGACCCAGTACTTC,CASSQRNGGQETQYF,TRBJ2-5,once,TRBV5-1,NA
TGCGCCAGCAGCCCTACAATGAACTATGGCTACACCTTC,CASSPTMNYGYTF,TRBJ1-2,few,TRBV5-1,NA
TGTGCCAGTAGTAAGGACAGGGCCTACGAGCAGTACTTC,CASSKDRAYEQYF,TRBJ2-7,NA,TRBV19,TRBD1
TGCGCCAGCAGCTTCGGAACCTACAGGGATGAAAAACTGTTTTTT,CASSFGTYRDEKLFF,TRBJ1-4,NA,TRBV5-1,NA
TGTGCCAGCAGCTCCCTAGCGGCAGATACGCAGTATTTT,CASSSLAADTQYF,TRBJ2-3,NA,TRBV13,TRBD2
TGCAGCGTCCTAGGGGGACAGGGGGAAAATGGCTACACCTTC,CSVLGGQGENGYTF,TRBJ1-2,NA,TRBV29-1,TRBD1
TGTGCCAGCAGTTTAACACCCCTCCACTTT,CASSLTPLHF,TRBJ1-6,NA,TRBV27,NA
TGCAGCGTTGAAGGAGGTCAGAACTATGGCTACACCTTC,CSVEGGQNYGYTF,TRBJ1-2,NA,TRBV29-1,NA
TGTGCCAGCAGTTACTCTAGGGGGGGTGACACTGAAGCTTTCTTT,CASSYSRGGDTEAFF,TRBJ1-1,NA,TRBV6-5,NA
TGTGCCAGCAGCTTAGAGCCAGGCGGCCAGGGGTACGAGCAGTACTTC,CASSLEPGGQGYEQYF,TRBJ2-7,NA,TRBV11-2,NA
TGTGCCAGCAGTCCTAACCCGCTGTGGGGGGTTCAGCACGAGCAGTACTTC,CASSPNPLWGVQHEQYF,TRBJ2-7,NA,TRBV27,NA
TGTGCCAGCAGCTTGGCAGGGACTGGAAACACCATATATTTT,CASSLAGTGNTIYF,TRBJ1-3,few,TRBV5-6,NA
TGTGCCAGTAGGGAGACAGGGGACACTGAAGCTTTCTTT,CASRETGDTEAFF,TRBJ1-1,NA,TRBV19,TRBD1
TGTGCCTGGAGTTTCGGACAAGCTAACTATGGCTACACCTTC,CAWSFGQANYGYTF,TRBJ1-2,NA,TRBV30,NA
TGTGCCAGCAGCCCCAGAGGGTCCAGCAAAAACATTCAGTACTTC,CASSPRGSSKNIQYF,TRBJ2-4,NA,TRBV7-8,NA
TGTGCCAGCAGCGTCAGCTTCCAGGGAAGGAACACCGGGGAGCTGTTTTTT,CASSVSFQGRNTGELFF,TRBJ2-2,NA,TRBV9,NA
TGCGCCAGCAGGCGGGGGCCCTACAATGAGCAGTTCTTC,CASRRGPYNEQFF,TRBJ2-1,NA,TRBV5-1,NA
TGCGCCAGCAGCCAATACCTTTCAACTAATGAAAAACTGTTTTTT,CASSQYLSTNEKLFF,TRBJ1-4,NA,TRBV4-3,NA
TGCGCCAGCAGCCAAGAAGGGACAGGGAACTACGAGCAGTACTTC,CASSQEGTGNYEQYF,TRBJ2-7,NA,TRBV4-1,TRBD1
TGCGCCAGCAGCTTGGGGCAGGGGGTCAATGAAAAACTGTTTTTT,CASSLGQGVNEKLFF,TRBJ1-4,NA,TRBV5-1,TRBD1
TGTGCCAGCAGCCCGGGGAGTGAAGCTTTCTTT,CASSPGSEAFF,TRBJ1-1,once,TRBV7-9,NA
TGTGCCAGCAGCTTAGGCAGGGCCCAGCCCCAGCATTTT,CASSLGRAQPQHF,TRBJ1-5,NA,TRBV5-6,NA
TGTGCCAGCAGCTGGGGACAGTCTCAAGAGACCCAGTACTTC,CASSWGQSQETQYF,TRBJ2-5,NA,TRBV7-9,TRBD1
TGTGCCAGCAGTCTATTGAGGGGAAACACTGAAGCTTTCTTT,CASSLLRGNTEAFF,TRBJ1-1,NA,TRBV6-6,NA
TGTGCCAGCAGCTTGGAAGGTTCGGGCGAGCAGTACTTC,CASSLEGSGEQYF,TRBJ2-7,NA,TRBV5-6,NA
TGCAGCGTTGTCGGGGTGGACGGGGAGCTGTTTTTT,CSVVGVDGELFF,TRBJ2-2,few,TRBV29-1,NA
TGTGCCTGGAGCCAGGACAGGGAGAGATTAAACACTGAAGCTTTCTTT,CAWSQDRERLNTEAFF,TRBJ1-1,once,TRBV30,TRBD1
TGTGCCAGCAGGACAGGGTCTGGCACAGATACGCAGTATTTT,CASRTGSGTDTQYF,TRBJ2-3,NA,TRBV6-1,TRBD1
TGCAGCGTTGCGCCGGGGCTGGAAGAGACCCAGTACTTC,CSVAPGLEETQYF,TRBJ2-5,NA,TRBV29-1,NA
TGTGCCAGCAGTGAAGGTATGAACAGCTTATACGAGCAGTACTTC,CASSEGMNSLYEQYF,TRBJ2-7,NA,TRBV2,NA
TGTGCCAGCAGTTACTCTAGGTCGGACAGGTTCTACGAGCAGTACTTC,CASSYSRSDRFYEQYF,TRBJ2-7,NA,TRBV6-5,TRBD1
TGTGCCAGGGAGTCCGTTTCGAACACTGAAGCTTTCTTT,CARESVSNTEAFF,TRBJ1-1,NA,TRBV2,NA
TGTGCCAGCAGTTTAAACACGGACTACTATGGCTACACCTTC,CASSLNTDYYGYTF,TRBJ1-2,NA,TRBV27,NA
TGTGCCAGCAGCGCGAACACTGAAGCTTTCTTT,CASSANTEAFF,TRBJ1-1,few,TRBV5-6,NA
TGTGCCAGCAGTGAACCCGGGTTAATCAATGAGCAGTTCTTC,CASSEPGLINEQFF,TRBJ2-1,NA,TRBV25-1,NA